The 26 T cell receptor beta chains reported below all come from one sample, sequenced in a study of shared clonotypes between healthy human individuals. The data were produced by immunoSEQ multiplex PCR, yet TCRdb's version contains in-frame clones alone and is incomplete. The sample shows 950,000 to 1,100,000 clones, around 75% of them seen only once. Sequencing was carried out using memory CD4+ T cells sorted from blood. The sample's subset: CD45RA-negative fraction. The receptors shown here come from a man aged 18-30 years in good health.

This clone has just one count. The chain recombines TRBV29-1 with TRBJ1-3, with D unresolved. The CDR3 extends over 12 amino acids. V was cut by 3 bases and J by 6 bases, with 9 bases left in between. The V gene's germline CDR1 is SQVTM and CDR2 ANQGSEA. The CDR3 DNA follows: TGCAGCGTTGAGGAGGGAAAAAACACCATATATTTT. Encoded protein: CSVEEGKNTIYF.

This clone showed up just a few times. The rearrangement links TRBV6-1 to TRBJ2-1; 7 positions match TRBD1. This CDR3 region has 15 residues. The V and J ends lost 6 bases and 2 bases, in that order; junction bases with no gene match: 7. Germline V gives CDR1 MNHNS, CDR2 SASEGT. In DNA, the CDR3 is TGTGCCAGCAGAACCCCGGGACAGACCTACAATGAGCAGTTCTTC. Its protein is CASRTPGQTYNEQFF.

The CDR3 nucleotides are TGCGCCAGCAGTATGGAGGGAGTCACCTACAATGAGCAGTTCTTC. It is translated as CASSMEGVTYNEQFF. The J gene is TRBJ2-1, the V gene TRBV5-1, with D possibly TRBD2 on 6 matching bases. Trimming took 5 bases from V and 2 from J, leaving 14 bases between them. Germline lookup yields CDR1 SGHRS and CDR2 YFSETQ. This CDR3 comprises 15 residues.

As for this clone: Sequence at one end of the junction differs from germline and may be a read error. This CDR3 is CASSQQGAGLFVGF. For the CDR3, the DNA is TGTGCCAGCAGCCAACAGGGGGCGGGACTGTTTGTGGGGTTC. The chain recombines TRBV5-6 with TRBJ2-7; TRBD1 aligns across 9 bases. The CDR3 is made up of 14 amino acids. Germline CDR1 is SGHDT and CDR2 is YYEEEE.

The chain uses TRBV11-2 and TRBJ2-3; 8 bases are shared with TRBD1. Germline V gene data show CDR1 as SGHAT and CDR2 as FQNNGV. After removal of 5 bases from V and 6 bases from J, the junction contained 4 bases not matched to a gene. The CDR3 is made up of 13 amino acids. The CDR3 loop reads CASSATGVDTQYF. CDR3 in DNA: TGTGCCAGCAGCGCGACAGGGGTGGATACGCAGTATTTT.

The rearrangement links TRBV10-1 to TRBJ1-4; D is perhaps TRBD1 (5 bases). Trimming shortened V by 9 bases and J by 0 bases, and 20 bases separated the two germline ends. Germline lookup yields CDR1 WNHNN and CDR2 SYGVQD (reference sequence). This CDR3 contains 17 residues. CDR3 coding DNA: TGCGCCAGTCGCTTGGGGACGACCACTGCAACTAATGAAAAACTGTTTTTT. Translated, it gives CASRLGTTTATNEKLFF.

This clone has only one observation. The chain is built from TRBV5-4 and TRBJ2-7; 11 bases map to TRBD2. Germline assignment: CDR1 SGHNT and CDR2 YYREEE (reference sequence). There are 17 residues in the CDR3. The V and J ends lost 4 bases and 3 bases, in that order; junction bases with no gene match: 12. The CDR3 nucleotides are TGTGCCAGCAGCCCTGGGACTAGCGGACCCCTGGGCTACGAGCAGTACTTC. Translation gives CASSPGTSGPLGYEQYF.

The gene calls are TRBV5-1 and TRBJ2-5, with TRBD1 matching 9 bases. Germline V gives CDR1 SGHRS, CDR2 YFSETQ. This CDR3 comprises 15 residues. V was pared by 4 bases and J by 1 base, with 5 bases of the junction left unmatched. The CDR3 reads CASSNGQGLQETQYF. CDR3 sequence (DNA): TGCGCCAGCAGCAACGGACAGGGGCTCCAAGAGACCCAGTACTTC. The full variable domain, its missing parts supplied by reference TRBV5-1 and TRBJ2-5, is KAGVTQTPRYLIKTRGQQVTLSCSPISGHRSVSWYQQTPGQGLQFLFEYFSETQRNKGNFPGRFSGRQFSNSRSEMNVSTLELGDSALYLCASSNGQGLQETQYFGPGTRLLVL.

J is TRBJ2-1 and V is TRBV7-2, with D tentatively TRBD2 (6 bases). The germline CDR1 and CDR2 sequences are SGHTA and FQGNSA. The CDR3 has 16 amino acids. Trimming took off 4 bases at V and 9 bases at J, with 22 bases between the two ends. CDR3 sequence reads: CASSSLRLGVYSEQFF. In DNA, the CDR3 is TGTGCCAGCAGCTCCCTTAGACTAGGAGTGTATAGTGAGCAGTTCTTC.

This chain links TRBV27 with TRBJ2-5; tentative D call: TRBD1 (7 bases). The CDR3 has 15 residues. Trimming removed 4 bases from V and 3 bases from J, with 15 bases in between. CDR1 MNHEY and CDR2 SMNVEV come from the germline V gene (reference sequence). The CDR3 loop is CASSSPGRGEETQYF. CDR3 coding DNA: TGTGCCAGCAGTTCTCCAGGCAGGGGGGAAGAGACCCAGTACTTC.

V gene TRBV28 combines with J gene TRBJ1-2; D not resolved. The ends were cut back, 6 bases at V and 10 bases at J, with 18 bases in the middle. This CDR3 region has 13 residues. CDR1 and CDR2 from the germline V gene are MDHEN and SYDVKM. This CDR3 is CASRAQRRAHYTF. The CDR3 DNA reads as TGTGCCAGCAGGGCTCAGAGAAGGGCACACTACACCTTC.

This chain links TRBV4-2 with TRBJ2-7, with a tentative D call TRBD2 (6 bases). In germline, CDR1 is LGHNA, CDR2 YNFKEQ. Trimming removed 0 bases at V and 10 bases at J, with 13 bases between. This CDR3 region has 13 residues. This CDR3 reads CASSQDAGGPQYF. In DNA form, the CDR3 reads TGTGCCAGCAGCCAAGACGCCGGGGGACCTCAGTACTTC.

The CDR3: CASSARRLAGQETQYF. The CDR3 DNA follows: TGTGCCAGCAGCGCGAGAAGACTAGCGGGCCAAGAGACCCAGTACTTC. V usage is TRBV7-2 and J usage is TRBJ2-5; 10 positions match TRBD2. Trimming cost V 5 bases and J 1 base; bases outside gene matches: 7. Germline V gene data show CDR1 as SGHTA and CDR2 as FQGNSA. This CDR3 has 16 residues.

This clone has just a few counts. The chain combines TRBV2 with TRBJ2-7; 8 bases fit TRBD2. This CDR3 is 17 amino acids long. Unmatched junction bases numbered 14, after V lost 6 bases and J lost 1 base. Germline V CDR1 and CDR2: SNHLY, FYNNEI. The CDR3 here is CASSPTGGSSLSYEQYF. CDR3 sequence (DNA): TGTGCCAGCAGCCCAACGGGGGGGAGCAGCCTTTCCTACGAGCAGTACTTC.

CDR3 residues: CASSTTGVTGELFF. CDR3 nucleotide sequence: TGTGCCAGTAGCACAACAGGGGTCACCGGGGAGCTGTTTTTT. The rearrangement joins TRBV19 to TRBJ2-2; 7 bases are shared with TRBD1. Germline CDR1 is LNHDA and CDR2 is SQIVND (reference sequence). This CDR3 has 14 amino acids. Trimming removed 6 bases from V and 4 bases from J; junction bases left unmatched: 5.

Notes on this clone: The junction does not match germline at one end; this may be a read error. The CDR3 DNA follows: TGCGCCAGCAGCCGAAACAGGCAGGCTAATGAAAAACTGTTTTTT. It specifies CASSRNRQANEKLFF. This chain links TRBV5-4 with TRBJ1-4; TRBD1 is a possible D gene (5 bases). The germline V gene has CDR1 SGHNT and CDR2 YYREEE (reference sequence). The CDR3 runs to 15 residues.

The chain has TRBV7-2 and TRBJ1-3, with D uncertain. Germline CDR1 SGHTA, CDR2 FQGNSA. Deletions cut 4 bases from V and 2 bases from J, with 12 bases between. The length of the CDR3 is 15 residues. CDR3 region: CASSSASGTGNTIYF. The CDR3 bases are TGTGCCAGCAGCTCTGCGTCGGGGACTGGAAACACCATATATTTT.

The rearrangement joins TRBV7-2 to TRBJ1-1, with D unclear. This CDR3 is built from 12 residues. The V gene lost 1 base and the J gene lost 6 bases, with 6 bases spanning the gap. The germline V gene has CDR1 SGHTA and CDR2 FQGNSA. The CDR3 sequence is CASSLGPAEAFF. The DNA for the CDR3 is TGTGCCAGCAGCTTAGGGCCCGCTGAAGCTTTCTTT.

The genes are TRBV7-9 and TRBJ1-2; no reliable D call. The CDR3 contains 14 residues. Trimming removed 1 base at V and 6 bases at J, with 12 bases between. Per germline, CDR1 SEHNR and CDR2 FQNEAQ (reference sequence). The CDR3 region has the DNA TGTGCCAGCAGCTTAGGGGCGGCGGCAAATGGCTACACCTTC. This encodes CASSLGAAANGYTF.

This clone appeared a few times. V and J are TRBV6-4 and TRBJ1-6; D remains ambiguous. Trimming took 3 bases from V and 13 from J, leaving 10 bases between them. CDR1 and CDR2 from the germline V gene are MRHNA and SNTAGT. The CDR3 contains 12 residues. CDR3 amino acids: CASSEGSGPLHF. The CDR3 DNA sequence: TGTGCCAGCAGTGAGGGCAGTGGTCCCCTCCACTTT.

The chain couples TRBV5-1 to TRBJ2-7, with 9 bases matching TRBD2. The CDR3 has 13 amino acids. V lost 4 bases to trimming and J lost 4 bases; unmatched junction nucleotides: 3. Germline CDR1 and CDR2: SGHRS and YFSETQ. CDR3 amino acids: CASSPSGTYEQYF. The CDR3 nucleotides read TGCGCCAGCAGCCCTAGCGGGACTTACGAGCAGTACTTC.

This chain joins TRBV29-1 and TRBJ1-1; 11 bases line up with TRBD1. The V gene's germline CDR1 is SQVTM and CDR2 ANQGSEA. This CDR3 is built from 13 residues. V gave up 6 bases and J gave up 8 bases; unmatched junction bases: 8. CDR3 nucleotide sequence: TGCAGCGTGGGGACAGGGGGGTTTAGCGAAGCTTTCTTT. Translating it yields CSVGTGGFSEAFF.

The genes are TRBV5-6 and TRBJ1-5, with D possibly TRBD1 on 6 matching bases. This CDR3 has 14 amino acids. The V and J ends lost 4 bases and 3 bases respectively, with 11 bases between them. CDR1 is SGHDT, CDR2 YYEEEE, per germline. CDR3 residues: CASSATGSNQPQHF. The DNA for the CDR3 is TGTGCCAGCAGCGCGACAGGATCCAATCAGCCCCAGCATTTT.

This clone was detected once. The chain uses TRBV7-9 and TRBJ2-1; D gene ambiguous. Between the trimmed V and J ends, which lost 1 base and 3 bases, there was a span of 10 bases. This CDR3 spans 15 amino acids. Germline V gives CDR1 SEHNR, CDR2 FQNEAQ (reference sequence). DNA of the CDR3: TGTGCCAGCAGCTTAGATGGTCTAGTCTACAATGAGCAGTTCTTC. Translating it yields CASSLDGLVYNEQFF.

The chain joins TRBV11-2 to TRBJ2-7; TRBD1 matches at 8 bases. CDR3 length: 16 amino acids. V shed 1 base, J shed 1 base, and the junction held 6 bases outside the gene matches. CDR1 is SGHAT and CDR2 is FQNNGV in the germline V gene. The CDR3 coding sequence is TGTGCCAGCAGCTTAGGATCCGGGACAGGATCCTACGAGCAGTACTTC. It encodes CASSLGSGTGSYEQYF.

A single count supports this clone. This sequence joins TRBV7-9 and TRBJ2-2; D might be TRBD2 (6 bases). CDR3 size: 16 residues. The V gene lost 4 bases and the J gene lost 3 bases, with 15 bases spanning the gap. Germline V CDR1 and CDR2: SEHNR, FQNEAQ (reference sequence). The CDR3 loop is CASSSGRGIYTGELFF. The CDR3 coding sequence is TGTGCCAGCAGCTCGGGACGGGGGATTTACACCGGGGAGCTGTTTTTT.